This paragraph reports one T cell receptor (beta chain). This sample was included in a study of T cells after yellow fever vaccination. The CDR3 contains 15 residues. V shed 2 bases, J shed 10 bases, and the junction held 5 bases outside the gene matches. MiXCR, applied by TCRdb to the 5' RACE reads, yields one record per CDR3 protein. In the table there are roughly 500,000 distinct CDR3 sequences, about 19% of which are singletons. The rearrangement joins TRBV12-3 or TRBV12-4 to TRBJ1-4, with TRBD1 matching over 12 bases. Sequencing used PBMCs, obtained 15 days after the yellow fever booster vaccination. The clonotype was recovered from a man aged 30 to 45 who received the YFV17D yellow fever vaccine. The CDR3 sequence: CASSLSGTGGGKLFF. The CDR3 DNA sequence: TGTGCCAGCAGTTTATCGGGGACAGGGGGCGGAAAACTGTTTTTT.